The source of this TCR beta chain is a study of blood T cell repertoires in COVID-19. Study as a whole: PBMCs, B-cell-depleted T cells, or T cells were the source of the cDNA or gDNA that made up the material.

Assay used: immunoSEQ multiplex PCR; TCRdb lists only in-frame clones, some missing. The sample holds 250,000 to 300,000 clones, over 75% seen once. This CDR3 region has 17 residues. Trimming cost V 3 bases and J 8 bases, with 25 bases left between them. Germline V lookup: CDR1 MDHEN, CDR2 SYDVKM. The TCR was taken from a woman aged 55-70 years with acute or convalescent COVID-19. V and J are TRBV28 and TRBJ1-2, with D uncertain. The sequencing input was peripheral blood. Here the CDR3 DNA reads TGTGCCAGCAGTTTCTTGTATATGTACCGCGGTGATAAGGGCTACACCTTC. Translated: CASSFLYMYRGDKGYTF.